What follows are 18 T cell receptor beta chains derived from one specimen sequenced in a study of blood T cell repertoires in COVID-19. Method: immunoSEQ multiplex PCR; TCRdb's copy keeps in-frame clones and lacks some. This sample carries over 110,000 clones, roughly 88% of them seen once, and the ten largest clones take about 28%. The sample comprised peripheral blood. The receptors originated from a human donor in a cohort sampled during active COVID-19.

This sequence joins TRBV11-2 and TRBJ2-3; weak D call: TRBD2 (7 bases). V shed 5 bases and J shed 9 bases, with 12 bases lying between them. Germline CDR1 SGHAT, CDR2 FQNNGV. CDR3 length equals 12 residues. The CDR3: CASSPGGQTQYF. The CDR3, as DNA: TGTGCCAGCAGCCCCGGGGGGCAGACGCAGTATTTT.

J is TRBJ1-1 and V is TRBV3-1 (or the pseudogene TRBV3-2), with unresolved D. Trimming left V 4 bases short and J 0 bases short, with 6 bases between. CDR3 length equals 13 residues. Per germline, CDR1 LGHDT and CDR2 YNNKEL (reference sequence). In DNA, the CDR3 is TGTGCCAGCAGCCTTCAGGTGAACACTGAAGCTTTCTTT. This sequence encodes CASSLQVNTEAFF.

The V and J genes are TRBV12-3 or TRBV12-4 and TRBJ1-2; TRBD1 might be the D (5 bases). With 1 base removed from V and 8 bases from J, the gap between germline ends came to 8 bases. CDR3 length: 12 amino acids. CDR3 protein: CASSLGQGGYTF. CDR3 coding DNA: TGTGCCAGCAGTTTAGGCCAGGGCGGCTACACCTTC.

V is TRBV7-9 and J is TRBJ2-7, with D perhaps matching TRBD1 (5 bases). Per germline, CDR1 SEHNR and CDR2 FQNEAQ (reference sequence). Trimming took 1 base from V and 0 from J, leaving 13 bases between them. CDR3 length equals 16 residues. The CDR3 nucleotides read TGTGCCAGCAGCTTAGTTGGGGCAGGCCCCTCCTACGAGCAGTACTTC. It translates to CASSLVGAGPSYEQYF.

DNA of the CDR3: TGTGCCAGCAGTTCCAGGGTCACAGGGGTTACTGAAGCTTTCTTT. Residues: CASSSRVTGVTEAFF. The rearrangement uses TRBV6-6 and TRBJ1-1; 7 bases fit TRBD1. This CDR3 contains 15 residues. Germline V CDR1 and CDR2: MNHNY, SVGAGI (reference sequence). Losses at the gene ends were 4 bases for V and 5 bases for J; bases not matched to a gene: 10.

The CDR3 region is CASSQRGRTQYF. CDR3 DNA: TGTGCCAGCAGCCAACGGGGAAGGACCCAGTACTTC. J is TRBJ2-5 and V is TRBV3-1 (or the pseudogene TRBV3-2); weak D call: TRBD2 (5 bases). This CDR3 region has 12 residues. CDR1 LGHDT and CDR2 YNNKEL come from the germline V gene (reference sequence). The V and J ends lost 2 bases and 7 bases respectively, with 8 bases between them.

The V gene is TRBV20-1, the J gene TRBJ2-3; the D gene is possibly TRBD2 (5 bases). Trimming left V 6 bases short and J 6 bases short, with 7 bases between. Germline lookup yields CDR1 DFQATT and CDR2 SNEGSKA (reference sequence). The CDR3 contains 10 residues. The CDR3 DNA follows: TGCAGTGCCGGGGAGGATACGCAGTATTTT. It codes for CSAGEDTQYF.

This chain uses TRBV9 with TRBJ2-1, with D perhaps matching TRBD1 (6 bases). Germline V CDR1 and CDR2: SGDLS, YYNGEE. The CDR3 consists of 14 residues. The V gene lost 5 bases and the J gene lost 6 bases, with 15 bases spanning the gap. The CDR3 spells CASSSGAGFNEQFF. The CDR3 DNA is TGTGCCAGCAGTTCAGGGGCCGGGTTCAATGAGCAGTTCTTC.

The genes are TRBV11-2 and TRBJ1-1, with D hard to call. Trimming took 2 bases from V and 0 from J, leaving 13 bases between them. This CDR3 is built from 16 residues. Germline CDR1 reads SGHAT; CDR2 reads FQNNGV. DNA for the CDR3: TGTGCCAGCAGCTTAAAATTCGGAACAGTGAACACTGAAGCTTTCTTT. This gives the protein CASSLKFGTVNTEAFF.

The chain carries TRBV6-5 and TRBJ1-6, with a weak D call TRBD1 (5 bases). The CDR3 sequence is 15 residues long. V lost 7 bases and J 4 bases, leaving 14 bases between the germline ends. Germline lookup yields CDR1 MNHEY and CDR2 SVGAGI. CDR3 amino acids: CASKLTRDYNSPLHF. Written as DNA, the CDR3 is TGTGCCAGCAAGCTAACCAGGGATTATAATTCACCCCTCCACTTT.

In this sample, this clone turned up a few times. This chain joins TRBV19 and TRBJ1-2; D is ambiguous. Germline-derived CDR1 and CDR2 are LNHDA and SQIVND (reference sequence). V lost 6 bases, J lost 8 bases, and 16 bases lay in between. The CDR3 extends over 13 amino acids. CDR3 loop: CASSPPRRLGYTF. The CDR3 DNA reads TGTGCCAGTAGCCCTCCGAGGAGGCTGGGCTACACCTTC.

This clone was recorded only once. The chain couples TRBV7-2 to TRBJ2-3; 8 nucleotides line up with TRBD1. V shed 5 bases, J shed 5 bases, and the junction held 12 bases outside the gene matches. The CDR3 length is 16 residues. Germline-derived CDR1 and CDR2 are SGHTA and FQGNSA. Written as DNA, the CDR3 is TGTGCCAGCAGCCAACTCGGACAGGGAAGGGTAGATACGCAGTATTTT. Translation: CASSQLGQGRVDTQYF. Full variable domain (outside the CDR3, taken from reference TRBV7-2 and TRBJ2-3): GAGVSQSPSNKVTEKGKDVELRCDPISGHTALYWYRQSLGQGLEFLIYFQGNSAPDKSGLPSDRFSAERTGGSVSTLTIQRTQQEDSAVYLCASSQLGQGRVDTQYFGPGTRLTVL.

With regard to this clone: The junction differs from germline at one of its ends, possibly a read error. The rearrangement joins TRBV2 to TRBJ1-6, with 10 bases matching TRBD1. The length of the CDR3 is 15 residues. Per germline, CDR1 SNHLY and CDR2 FYNNEI. In DNA, the CDR3 is TGTGCCAGCATTGAAGGGACAGGGGTTAATTCACCCCTCCACTTT. Protein sequence: CASIEGTGVNSPLHF.

The chain links TRBV9 to TRBJ2-7, with 8 bases lining up with TRBD1. The CDR3 contains 15 residues. Germline V gene data show CDR1 as SGDLS and CDR2 as YYNGEE. After removal of 3 bases from V and 4 bases from J, the junction contained 9 bases not matched to a gene. CDR3 in DNA: TGTGCCAGCAGCGAGGACGACAGGGGTTGGTACGAGCAGTACTTC. Its protein product is CASSEDDRGWYEQYF.

The rearrangement uses TRBV5-4 and TRBJ1-1; D gene uncertain. This CDR3 is built from 14 residues. V was pared by 0 bases and J by 1 base, with 7 bases between. CDR1 and CDR2 from the germline V gene are SGHNT and YYREEE (reference sequence). The DNA of the CDR3 is TGTGCCAGCAGCTTGGTGGGCAGGAACACTGAAGCTTTCTTT. This encodes CASSLVGRNTEAFF.

CDR3 residues: CATETGTSTDTQYF. For the CDR3, the DNA is TGTGCCACCGAGACAGGGACTAGCACAGATACGCAGTATTTT. The chain has TRBV24-1 and TRBJ2-3; maybe TRBD1 (7 bases). CDR3 length: 14 residues. The germline gives CDR1 KGHDR, CDR2 SFDVKD. The V end was cut by 9 bases, the J end by 0 bases, with 12 bases between.

The CDR3 bases are TGTGCCAGCAGCGGGGACCCGGGACAGGGGGTGACCGGGGAGCTGTTTTTT. It specifies CASSGDPGQGVTGELFF. The chain is built from TRBV9 and TRBJ2-2, with 11 nucleotides matching TRBD1. Germline CDR1 is SGDLS and CDR2 is YYNGEE. V was clipped by 3 bases and J by 5 bases; unmatched bases: 9. The CDR3 is made up of 17 amino acids.

Here the CDR3 reads CASSEVPARGYTF. CDR3 DNA sequence: TGTGCCAGCAGTGAAGTGCCCGCTAGGGGCTACACCTTC. The chain has TRBV2 and TRBJ1-2; D not resolved. Trimming pared 1 base from V and 8 bases from J, leaving 11 bases between. CDR1 SNHLY and CDR2 FYNNEI come from the germline V gene. CDR3 length equals 13 residues.